The rows below give T cell receptor beta chains drawn from one sample of a study of blood T cells in healthy people across ages. Using its own MiXCR run on the 5' RACE reads, TCRdb lists one record per CDR3 protein. The profile covers 1.5 million or so distinct CDR3 sequences, with approximately 43% appearing a single time and more than 4% taken by the ten largest. The sequencing sample was made of blood. Receptor source: a woman aged 18-29 years in good health. Both conserved end residues are part of each CDR3. D genes are given only for firm matches. Size values are once, few and many counts, or a class for expanded clones, and some rows have none.

cdr3_nt cdr3_aa v_call clone_size d_call j_call
TGTGCCAGCAGCTTTACAAGCTCCTACAATGAGCAGTACTTC CASSFTSSYNEQYF TRBV7-2 . . TRBJ2-7
TGCGCCAGCAGTGAGGGGAGGGACACCCCCCAGCATTTT CASSEGRDTPQHF TRBV10-1 . . TRBJ1-5
TGCAGTGCTAGCCCGGGACTAGCGGGAGGAAGGCCCTACAATGAGCAGTTCTTC CSASPGLAGGRPYNEQFF TRBV20-1 . TRBD2 TRBJ2-1
TGTGCCAGCAGCAGGTACGTTTCGGGGGAGCAGTACTTC CASSRYVSGEQYF TRBV3-1 . . TRBJ2-7
TGTGCCAGCGGGACCGTCTCCTCCTACGAGCAGTACTTC CASGTVSSYEQYF TRBV28 few . TRBJ2-7
TGCAGTCCGCGACAGGCCATGAACACTGAAGCTTTCTTT CSPRQAMNTEAFF TRBV20-1 few . TRBJ1-1
TGCAGCGTTGCGGGCAGGATTTCAACTAATGAAAAACTGTTTTTT CSVAGRISTNEKLFF TRBV29-1 few . TRBJ1-4
TGTGCCAGCTGGAAGAGGGACAGGGGTAATGAGCAGTTCTTC CASWKRDRGNEQFF TRBV7-9 . TRBD1 TRBJ2-1
TGTGCCAGCCGTTTTGGGGACAGTACTAATTCACCCCTCCACTTT CASRFGDSTNSPLHF TRBV28 . TRBD1 TRBJ1-6
TGTGCCAGCAGCTTACTTAGTATCCACACAGATACGCAGTATTTT CASSLLSIHTDTQYF TRBV7-2 . . TRBJ2-3
TGTGCCAGCAGCCCAGACAGTGGCTCCTACGAGCAGTACTTC CASSPDSGSYEQYF TRBV7-2 . . TRBJ2-7
TGTGCCACCAGTGCCGGCCGGAACACCGGGGAGCTGTTTTTT CATSAGRNTGELFF TRBV24-1 . . TRBJ2-2
TGTGCCACCAGCAGAGATCCTTTCGGGACAGGGTTTCGGGACACTGAAGCTTTCTTT CATSRDPFGTGFRDTEAFF TRBV15 few TRBD1 TRBJ1-1
TGTGCCATCAGCTCGACAGGGGCCCTGAACACTGAAGCTTTCTTT CAISSTGALNTEAFF TRBV10-3 . TRBD1 TRBJ1-1
TGTGCCAGCAGCTTGCTAGGCGGACTAGCGCGCTACAATGAGCAGTACTTC CASSLLGGLARYNEQYF TRBV11-2 . TRBD2 TRBJ2-7
TGTGCCAGCAGCTCCTTGGGCCTTAAATCTGGAAACACCATATATTTT CASSSLGLKSGNTIYF TRBV7-2 . . TRBJ1-3
TGTGCCAGCAGCGCCCAAGGGACTGAAGCTTTCTTT CASSAQGTEAFF TRBV7-9 few . TRBJ1-1
TGTGCCAGCAGTTACTCGAACACTGAAGCTTTCTTT CASSYSNTEAFF TRBV6-5 many . TRBJ1-1
TGTGCCAGCAGCTTAGATTCGGGACAGAGCTCCTACAATGAGCAGTTCTTC CASSLDSGQSSYNEQFF TRBV11-3 few TRBD1 TRBJ2-1
TGTGCCAGCAGCTTAGTGGGACTAGCTGCCTCGGATACGCAGTATTTT CASSLVGLAASDTQYF TRBV7-2 few TRBD2 TRBJ2-3
TGCGCCAGCAGCCAGGACAGGGGATACGGGCAGTACTTC CASSQDRGYGQYF TRBV4-1 . TRBD1 TRBJ2-7
TGCAGCGTTGTCGACAGGGTGAACACTGAAGCTTTCTTT CSVVDRVNTEAFF TRBV29-1 few TRBD1 TRBJ1-1
TGCGCCAGCAGCCAAGAAGTACGTCTAGCGGGGTACACAGATACGCAGTATTTT CASSQEVRLAGYTDTQYF TRBV4-3 few TRBD2 TRBJ2-3
TGTGCCAGCAGCACTGGGGACTCCAGGAACACTGGAGCTTTCTTT CASSTGDSRNTGAFF TRBV11-2 . . TRBJ1-1
TGTGCCAGCAGCCACCCCTTTGCGGACAGGGGTGATGGCTACACCTTC CASSHPFADRGDGYTF TRBV4-2 . TRBD1 TRBJ1-2
TGTGCCAGCAGCTTAACCCAGAGCTCCTACAATGAGCAGTACTTC CASSLTQSSYNEQYF TRBV7-2 few . TRBJ2-7
TGTGCCAGCAGCCAATCGATCACAGGGGGAAGCAATCAGCCCCAGCATTTT CASSQSITGGSNQPQHF TRBV16 few TRBD1 TRBJ1-5
TGTGCCAGCAGCTTTGCAGGGAGAAGAACTAATGAAAAACTGTTTTTT CASSFAGRRTNEKLFF TRBV13 few . TRBJ1-4
TGTGCCAGCAGTTTGCTCTCTACAGCGGGGGGCACAGATACGCAGTATTTT CASSLLSTAGGTDTQYF TRBV27 once TRBD2 TRBJ2-3
TGTGCTAGTGGTTTGGTACTTTACAATGAGCAGTTCTTC CASGLVLYNEQFF TRBV12-5 few . TRBJ2-1
TGCGCCAACAGCCAAGCCCACACCGGGAGACAAGAGACCCAGTACTTC CANSQAHTGRQETQYF TRBV4-3 . . TRBJ2-5
TGTGCCAGCAGCCTAAACCGGGGGGGACCGAACACCGGGGAGCTGTTTTTT CASSLNRGGPNTGELFF TRBV6-1 . TRBD2 TRBJ2-2
TGTGCCAGCAGCCGCTTGACGTACCAAGAGACCCAGTTCTTC CASSRLTYQETQFF TRBV11-2 . . TRBJ2-1
TGTGCCAGCGGTCAGCAGCAGAACACTGAAGCTTTCTTT CASGQQQNTEAFF TRBV6-1 . . TRBJ1-1
TGTGCCAGCAGTAATCCCCCCACGGGTTCCACAGATACGCAGTATTTT CASSNPPTGSTDTQYF TRBV6-2/TRBV6-3 . . TRBJ2-3
TGTGCCAGCAGTTACTCGAGGCTTAGTCCCACCACAGATACGCAGTATTTT CASSYSRLSPTTDTQYF TRBV6-2/TRBV6-3 few . TRBJ2-3
TGTGCCAGCCACCCCACCGGGATTTTAGTCGATGAGCAGTTCTTC CASHPTGILVDEQFF TRBV7-2 . . TRBJ2-1
TGCGCCAGCAGCCAAGTTGTCAGGCCAAACACTGAAGCTTTCTTT CASSQVVRPNTEAFF TRBV4-3 few . TRBJ1-1
TGTGCCAGCAGCCTCCCATTGGGGGCGGCCTACGAGCAGTACTTC CASSLPLGAAYEQYF TRBV7-2 . . TRBJ2-7
TGTGCCAGCAGCTTAGACGGGAGGGTAGATACGCAGTATTTT CASSLDGRVDTQYF TRBV7-2 many TRBD2 TRBJ2-3
TGTGCCACGCGCGCTAGCGGTTCGGGTGAGCAGTTCTTC CATRASGSGEQFF TRBV6-2/TRBV6-3 . TRBD2 TRBJ2-1
TGCAGTGCCGCCGACAGGACCAACACTGAAGCTTTCTTT CSAADRTNTEAFF TRBV20-1 . . TRBJ1-1
TGTGCCATCAGTGAGCTCGCAGAGACCCAGTACTTC CAISELAETQYF TRBV10-3 few . TRBJ2-5
TGTGCCAGCAGTTACTCGCGAACGAGATACGAGCAGTACTTC CASSYSRTRYEQYF TRBV6-6 . . TRBJ2-7
TGTGCCAGCAGCCTCGGGGGGCTGGAGACCCAGTACTTC CASSLGGLETQYF TRBV2 few . TRBJ2-5
TGTGCCAGCAAAAAAGAAACAGTTAGGTTATCGGATACGCAGTATTTT CASKKETVRLSDTQYF TRBV2 . . TRBJ2-3
TGTGCCAGCAGTTTTAGTGACAGAGTAAATTCACCCCTCCACTTT CASSFSDRVNSPLHF TRBV28 . . TRBJ1-6
TGTGCCAGCAGTTTTGGGGCAGGGGAAATGAACACTGAAGCTTTCTTT CASSFGAGEMNTEAFF TRBV6-2/TRBV6-3 . . TRBJ1-1
TGTGCCAGCAGTTTAGGGACTAGCGGGGGGTACAATGAGCAGTACTTC CASSLGTSGGYNEQYF TRBV27 . TRBD2 TRBJ2-7
TGTGCCAGCAGGTATGAACTAGACATGAACACTGAAGCTTTCTTT CASRYELDMNTEAFF TRBV12-3/TRBV12-4 . . TRBJ1-1
TGCGCCAGCAGCCAACCCGTGACAGGAGCCTACGAGCAGTACTTC CASSQPVTGAYEQYF TRBV4-1 . . TRBJ2-7
TGCAGTGCTAGAGCCCCCTTTGCGGGAGTGCCTTTTTACAATGAGCAGTTCTTC CSARAPFAGVPFYNEQFF TRBV20-1 . TRBD2 TRBJ2-1
TGTGCCAGCAACGATCGGGACCCACGCACAGATACGCAGTATTTT CASNDRDPRTDTQYF TRBV28 . . TRBJ2-3
TGTGCCAGCAGTGGTACAGGGGAAGTTACCGGGGAGCTGTTTTTT CASSGTGEVTGELFF TRBV7-2 . TRBD1 TRBJ2-2